This T cell receptor (beta chain) derives from a study of cytomegalovirus exposure and HLA in healthy donors. The length of the CDR3 is 15 residues. Germline CDR1 and CDR2: SGHAT and FQNNGV. Trimming stripped 4 bases from V and 8 bases from J, with 17 bases between. On this clone itself: Its antigen is as yet unknown.

Study observations and caveats: The study designated roughly 150 TCR beta chains cytomegalovirus-associated. Most TCRs appeared rarely, but some public TCRs recurred in many donors. There were a few CMV-associated chains whose specificity for CMV antigens was confirmed in vitro. The tendency of first-cohort TCR clusters to co-occur in the 100 to 150 validation repertoires was identified by a subsequent analysis.

Only in-frame clones appear in the TCRdb table, and some are missing; sequencing was by immunoSEQ multiplex PCR. Of 150,000 to 200,000 clones in the sample, 90% to 97% are singletons; the top ten hold 0.89%. Sequencing was performed on PBMCs. V and J are TRBV11-2 and TRBJ1-4; a possible D gene is TRBD1 (5 bases). The clonotype was recovered from a woman under 30 in good health and CMV-seronegative. The CDR3 here is CASSSAGGVGEKLFF. The CDR3 DNA sequence: TGTGCCAGCAGCTCTGCGGGGGGGGTAGGAGAAAAACTGTTTTTT.